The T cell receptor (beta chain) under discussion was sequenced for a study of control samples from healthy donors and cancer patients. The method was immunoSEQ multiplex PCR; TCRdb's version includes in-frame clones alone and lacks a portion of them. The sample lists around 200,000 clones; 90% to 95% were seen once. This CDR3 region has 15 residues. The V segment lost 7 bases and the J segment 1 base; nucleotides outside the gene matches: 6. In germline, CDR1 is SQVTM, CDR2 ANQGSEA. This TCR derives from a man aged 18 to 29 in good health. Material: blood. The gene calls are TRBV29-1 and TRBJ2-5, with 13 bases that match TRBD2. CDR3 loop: CSGPRTSGGQETQYF. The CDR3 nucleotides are TGCAGCGGGCCCCGGACTAGCGGGGGCCAAGAGACCCAGTACTTC.